The TCR beta chain described here comes from a study of patients and donors after allogeneic stem cell transplantation. One entry per CDR3 protein, called by TCRdb with MiXCR from the RT-PCR reads. The sample consists of approximately 410,000 distinct CDR3 sequences, about a sixth of them appearing once. The CDR3 length is 14 residues. Germline lookup yields CDR1 SGHRS and CDR2 YFSETQ. Trimming shortened V by 0 bases and J by 4 bases, and 10 bases separated the two germline ends. This TCR derives from a human donor who was either an allogeneic HSCT recipient or a stem cell or donor lymphocyte infusion donor (not recorded which). It is not recorded whose cells these are; they may come from a transplant donor. Sequenced material: blood, either unsorted or a sorted T cell fraction (not recorded which). The chain joins TRBV5-1 to TRBJ1-1; no definite D call. CDR3 nucleotide sequence: TGCGCCAGCAGCTTGGAATCGGGAAGCACTGAAGCTTTCTTT. This codes for CASSLESGSTEAFF.